The next 26 T cell receptor beta chains were all read from a single sample in a study of T cell changes during pregnancy in multiple sclerosis. TCRdb keeps only in-frame clones here, not all; method: immunoSEQ multiplex PCR. The table includes about 100,000 clones, around 93% detected once. This specimen was peripheral blood, taken before pregnancy. These TCRs come from a female donor with multiple sclerosis, enrolled in a pregnancy study.

The rearrangement uses TRBV2 and TRBJ1-5; 7 nucleotides match TRBD1. Losses at the gene ends were 3 bases for V and 2 bases for J; bases not matched to a gene: 4. The CDR3 loop spans 15 amino acids. The V gene's germline CDR1 is SNHLY and CDR2 FYNNEI. This chain's CDR3 is CASSDRGIGNQPQHF. The CDR3, as DNA: TGTGCCAGCAGTGACAGGGGGATCGGCAATCAGCCCCAGCATTTT.

This chain connects TRBV18 to TRBJ1-2; TRBD1 might be the D (6 bases). Germline V gene lookup returns CDR1 KGHSH and CDR2 LQKENI. This CDR3 has 12 residues. V was shortened by 9 bases and J by 4 bases, with 12 bases between the two germline ends. The CDR3 reads CASSLDSYGYTF. The CDR3 bases are TGTGCCAGTTCATTGGACAGCTATGGCTACACCTTC.

The J gene is TRBJ2-3, the V gene TRBV27, with TRBD2 matching 9 bases. V lost 5 bases, J lost 5 bases, and 14 bases stayed unmatched. CDR1 and CDR2 from the germline V gene are MNHEY and SMNVEV (reference sequence). The CDR3 sequence is 17 residues long. The CDR3 loop reads CASSGGGLALRGDTQYF. The CDR3 region has the DNA TGTGCCAGCAGTGGTGGGGGACTAGCTTTGCGAGGAGATACGCAGTATTTT.

The V gene is TRBV29-1, the J gene TRBJ2-7; TRBD1 matches 7 bases. The CDR3 runs to 12 residues. The V segment lost 0 bases and the J segment 12 bases; nucleotides outside the gene matches: 8. From germline, CDR1 is SQVTM and CDR2 ANQGSEA. The CDR3 here is CSVEENRGDPYF. The CDR3 nucleotides are TGCAGCGTTGAAGAGAACAGGGGCGATCCGTACTTC.

The V gene is TRBV6-1, the J gene TRBJ1-2; D gene unclear. The CDR3 length is 13 residues. V was trimmed by 5 bases and J by 3 bases, leaving 10 bases between them. Germline V CDR1 and CDR2: MNHNS, SASEGT. CDR3 protein: CASSPREDYGYTF. CDR3 nucleotides: TGTGCCAGCAGTCCGAGGGAGGACTATGGCTACACCTTC.

CDR3 coding DNA: TGTGCCAGCATATCGCCGGGGGGCCCACTGAACACTGAAGCTTTCTTT. Its translation is CASISPGGPLNTEAFF. The V call is TRBV7-9, the J call TRBJ1-1, with a possible D match to TRBD1 (6 bases). Trimming left V 7 bases short and J 0 bases short, with 18 bases between. The CDR3 runs to 16 residues. CDR1 SEHNR and CDR2 FQNEAQ come from the germline V gene (reference sequence).

The J gene is TRBJ2-5, the V gene TRBV2; 9 bases are a match to TRBD1. Germline trimming cut 6 bases from V and 2 bases from J; bases unmatched to any gene: 7. The CDR3 runs to 15 residues. Germline-derived CDR1 and CDR2 are SNHLY and FYNNEI. CDR3 coding DNA: TGTGCCAGCAGCGCGGACAGGGGAGGACAAGAGACCCAGTACTTC. This encodes CASSADRGGQETQYF. The full variable domain, with the rest looked up from reference TRBV2 and TRBJ2-5, is EPEVTQTPSHQVTQMGQEVILRCVPISNHLYFYWYRQILGQKVEFLVSFYNNEISEKSEIFDDQFSVERPDGSNFTLKIRSTKLEDSAMYFCASSADRGGQETQYFGPGTRLLVL.

The chain has TRBV6-6 and TRBJ2-1; TRBD2 aligns across 9 bases. The germline CDR1 and CDR2 sequences are MNHNY and SVGAGI (reference sequence). CDR3 length: 14 amino acids. After removal of 0 bases from V and 8 bases from J, the junction contained 2 bases not matched to a gene. In nucleotides, the CDR3 is TGTGCCAGCAGTTACTCTAGCGGGAGAGATGAGCAGTTCTTC. It specifies CASSYSSGRDEQFF.

The genes are TRBV27 and TRBJ2-1; 8 nucleotides line up with TRBD1. The trim removed 5 bases at V and 2 bases at J, leaving 5 bases unmatched. Germline V gene sequence: CDR1 MNHEY, CDR2 SMNVEV (reference sequence). CDR3 length equals 15 residues. The CDR3 sequence is CASSPGTGTYNEQFF. DNA of the CDR3: TGTGCCAGCAGTCCCGGGACAGGAACCTACAATGAGCAGTTCTTC.

The DNA for the CDR3 is TGCGCCAGCAGCCAAGAAAGCCACAGGGATTACACTGAAGCTTTCTTT. Its translation is CASSQESHRDYTEAFF. This chain links TRBV4-1 with TRBJ1-1; possibly TRBD1 for D (6 bases). The CDR3 spans 16 residues. The V end was cut by 0 bases, the J end by 3 bases, with 14 bases between. Germline V gene data show CDR1 as MGHRA and CDR2 as YSYEKL.

The chain recombines TRBV28 with TRBJ2-1; the match to TRBD2 covers 7 bases. CDR1 and CDR2 (germline): MDHEN, SYDVKM. There are 13 residues in the CDR3. V shed 5 bases and J 8 bases; nucleotides not matched to a gene: 6. The CDR3 is CASSLAGAYEQFF. The CDR3 DNA reads TGTGCCAGCAGTCTCGCGGGAGCCTATGAGCAGTTCTTC.

The rearrangement uses TRBV18 and TRBJ2-2, with D possibly TRBD2 on 6 matching bases. V was pared by 3 bases and J by 4 bases, with 15 bases between. Germline CDR1 KGHSH, CDR2 LQKENI. CDR3 length: 16 amino acids. CDR3: CASSPERPAGTGELFF. The CDR3, as DNA: TGTGCCAGCTCACCCGAACGGCCAGCGGGCACCGGGGAGCTGTTTTTT.

The V and J genes are TRBV19 and TRBJ1-2; the D gene is possibly TRBD1 (5 bases). CDR3 length: 14 amino acids. CDR1 is LNHDA and CDR2 is SQIVND in the germline V gene (reference sequence). With 7 bases removed from V and 5 bases from J, the gap between germline ends came to 17 bases. CDR3 sequence reads: CASTPRGSGYGYTF. DNA for the CDR3: TGTGCCAGTACCCCCCGGGGGTCGGGGTATGGCTACACCTTC.

This clone was recorded once. The CDR3 spells CASSFRTSGYSSYEQYF. CDR3 in DNA: TGTGCCAGCAGCTTTCGGACTAGCGGATACAGCTCCTACGAGCAGTACTTC. The chain is built from TRBV11-2 and TRBJ2-7; 10 nucleotides match TRBD2. Trimming removed 3 bases from V and 0 bases from J; junction bases left unmatched: 8. The CDR3 is 17 residues long. CDR1 is SGHAT, CDR2 FQNNGV, per germline.

The chain combines TRBV30 with TRBJ1-5; 7 nucleotides line up with TRBD1. The CDR3 runs to 15 residues. V was pared by 2 bases and J by 2 bases, with 6 bases of the junction left unmatched. Germline loops: CDR1 GTSNPN, CDR2 SVGIG (reference sequence). This CDR3 reads CAWSWGTARNQPQHF. In DNA form, the CDR3 reads TGTGCCTGGAGTTGGGGGACAGCCCGCAATCAGCCCCAGCATTTT.

To note about this clone: Other DNA sequences within the sample encode an identical CDR3. V is TRBV6-1 and J is TRBJ2-7, with 8 bases lining up with TRBD1. This CDR3 is 15 amino acids long. From germline, CDR1 is MNHNS and CDR2 SASEGT. Trimming at V came to 1 base and at J to 0 bases, leaving 2 bases not matched to a gene. This chain's CDR3 is CASSEGTGSSYEQYF. The CDR3 DNA sequence: TGTGCCAGCAGTGAAGGGACAGGGAGCTCCTACGAGCAGTACTTC.

There are a few counts of this clone. This chain connects TRBV9 to TRBJ1-2; D may be TRBD1 (5 bases). Germline CDR1 SGDLS, CDR2 YYNGEE. The CDR3 covers 14 residues. Trimming removed 0 bases at V and 6 bases at J, with 12 bases between. The CDR3 protein is CASSVGTSTDGYTF. The CDR3 nucleotides are TGTGCCAGCAGCGTAGGGACATCAACTGATGGCTACACCTTC.

This rearrangement joins TRBV2 to TRBJ2-4, with D perhaps TRBD2 (6 bases). CDR1 and CDR2 from the germline V gene are SNHLY and FYNNEI. V lost 2 bases to trimming and J lost 1 base, with 6 bases between them. The CDR3 is 14 residues long. CDR3 amino acids: CASSELAAKNIQYF. Here the CDR3 DNA reads TGTGCCAGCAGTGAACTAGCGGCCAAAAACATTCAGTACTTC.

The chain uses TRBV19 and TRBJ1-2; D gene unclear. Trimming removed 7 bases from V and 4 bases from J, with 10 bases in between. Per germline, CDR1 LNHDA and CDR2 SQIVND (reference sequence). CDR3 length: 12 residues. The CDR3 is CASTMAGYGYTF. The CDR3 coding sequence is TGTGCCAGTACGATGGCAGGCTATGGCTACACCTTC.

The chain carries TRBV7-3 and TRBJ2-1; 14 bases are a match to TRBD2. This CDR3 has 18 residues. J gave up 9 bases and V 1 base, and 11 bases lay outside the gene matches. Germline V gene sequence: CDR1 SGHTA, CDR2 FQGTGA. CDR3 sequence reads: CASSLIGGTSGSSPEQFF. The CDR3 DNA reads as TGTGCCAGCAGCTTAATTGGGGGGACTAGCGGGAGCTCGCCTGAGCAGTTCTTC.

This CDR3 reads CAWVGGPETQYF. CDR3 DNA: TGTGCCTGGGTCGGGGGGCCGGAGACCCAGTACTTC. The chain uses TRBV30 and TRBJ2-5, with a tentative D call TRBD2 (7 bases). V lost 5 bases, J lost 5 bases, and 12 bases lay in between. The CDR3 consists of 12 residues. CDR1 is GTSNPN, CDR2 SVGIG, per germline (reference sequence).

This chain connects TRBV30 to TRBJ2-1; 13 bases are a match to TRBD2. Germline V lookup: CDR1 GTSNPN, CDR2 SVGIG (reference sequence). J gave up 0 bases and V 4 bases, and 9 bases lay outside the gene matches. The CDR3 length is 18 residues. Written as DNA, the CDR3 is TGTGCCTGGACCTTACTAGCGGGAGGGCCGGGCTCCTACAATGAGCAGTTCTTC. This codes for CAWTLLAGGPGSYNEQFF.

V gene TRBV6-5 combines with J gene TRBJ1-1; 7 bases agree with TRBD1. The CDR3 extends over 13 amino acids. Germline CDR1 is MNHEY and CDR2 is SVGAGI. V shed 7 bases and J 6 bases; nucleotides not matched to a gene: 8. For the CDR3, the DNA is TGTGCCAGCATTTCGACAGGGTCGTCTGAAGCTTTCTTT. This gives the protein CASISTGSSEAFF.

The gene calls are TRBV27 and TRBJ1-4, with 7 bases matching TRBD1. Unmatched junction bases numbered 8, after V lost 4 bases and J lost 3 bases. The CDR3 contains 16 residues. Per the germline V gene, CDR1 is MNHEY and CDR2 is SMNVEV (reference sequence). The CDR3 sequence: CASSSKGQIANEKLFF. The DNA of the CDR3 is TGTGCCAGCAGTTCCAAGGGACAGATCGCTAATGAAAAACTGTTTTTT.

This clone came up once. This sequence joins TRBV7-6 and TRBJ1-1, with a possible D match to TRBD1 (6 bases). Germline V CDR1 and CDR2: SGHVS, FNYEAQ. This CDR3 spans 15 amino acids. Deletions cut 4 bases from V and 10 bases from J, with 22 bases between. The CDR3 sequence: CASSSRTLTGGAAFF. In DNA, the CDR3 is TGTGCCAGCAGCTCCCGAACCCTTACTGGGGGGGCAGCTTTCTTT.

The V call is TRBV25-1, the J call TRBJ2-7; 9 bases line up with TRBD2. CDR1 MGHDK and CDR2 SYGVNS come from the germline V gene. V shed 3 bases, J shed 5 bases, and the junction held 17 bases outside the gene matches. This CDR3 comprises 18 residues. The CDR3 DNA sequence: TGTGCCAGCAGTGAGACCCTCGGGACTAGCCCTAAGGGCAACGAGCAGTACTTC. Residues: CASSETLGTSPKGNEQYF.